The 8 T cell receptor beta chains presented below share a single source sample, sequenced in a study of PD-L1 blockade in urothelial cancer. As for time point: pretreatment peripheral blood. Profiling relied on immunoSEQ multiplex PCR, and the TCRdb table lists in-frame clones only, not all of them. The table includes some 90,000 clones, 70% to 90% detected once. Sequencing was performed on PBMCs, taken around atezolizumab (anti-PD-L1) treatment. These receptor sequences come from a woman over 75 with urothelial cancer.

J is TRBJ2-1 and V is TRBV20-1; no clear D gene. This CDR3 region has 10 residues. Looked up from germline, CDR1 is DFQATT and CDR2 is SNEGSKA (reference sequence). V was shortened by 6 bases and J by 6 bases, with 6 bases between the two germline ends. CDR3 nucleotides: TGCAGTGCCGCTATCAATGAGCAGTTCTTC. It codes for CSAAINEQFF.

This clone has a handful of counts. V and J are TRBV5-1 and TRBJ1-1; D uncertain. Trimming shortened V by 0 bases and J by 1 base, and 13 bases separated the two germline ends. The germline V gene encodes CDR1 SGHRS and CDR2 YFSETQ. This CDR3 region has 16 residues. CDR3 loop: CASSLAFSGWNTEAFF. In DNA, the CDR3 is TGCGCCAGCAGCTTGGCTTTTTCGGGGTGGAACACTGAAGCTTTCTTT.

This rearrangement joins TRBV28 to TRBJ2-7; 14 nucleotides match TRBD2. The V gene end was trimmed by 10 bases and the J gene end by 6 bases; junction bases not matched to a gene: 5. The CDR3 loop spans 13 amino acids. From germline, CDR1 is MDHEN and CDR2 SYDVKM. The CDR3 protein is CATGLAGGGEQYF. Written as DNA, the CDR3 is TGTGCCACCGGACTAGCGGGAGGAGGCGAGCAGTACTTC.

This chain connects TRBV4-1 to TRBJ2-1; D not resolved. Trimming removed 0 bases from V and 3 bases from J, with 6 bases in between. The CDR3 totals 14 residues. From germline, CDR1 is MGHRA and CDR2 YSYEKL. The CDR3 sequence: CASSQDSNYNEQFF. DNA of the CDR3: TGCGCCAGCAGCCAAGATTCCAACTACAATGAGCAGTTCTTC.

This chain joins TRBV11-3 and TRBJ2-2; TRBD2 might be the D (5 bases). This CDR3 is 12 amino acids long. Germline V gene data show CDR1 as SGHNT and CDR2 as YENEEA. V was trimmed by 5 bases and J by 7 bases, leaving 8 bases between them. CDR3 sequence: CASSRRGGELFF. The CDR3 DNA reads as TGTGCCAGCAGCCGCCGGGGCGGGGAGCTGTTTTTT.

The chain employs TRBV7-9 and TRBJ2-7, with 7 bases matching TRBD2. The V and J ends lost 5 bases and 4 bases, in that order; junction bases with no gene match: 5. Per the germline V gene, CDR1 is SEHNR and CDR2 is FQNEAQ (reference sequence). The CDR3 spans 13 residues. For the CDR3, the DNA is TGTGCCAGCAGCCCTCCTAGCGGATACGAGCAGTACTTC. Translated: CASSPPSGYEQYF.

This clone is a singleton in its sample. The J gene is TRBJ2-1, the V gene TRBV9; 16 bases match TRBD2. The germline gives CDR1 SGDLS, CDR2 YYNGEE. V trimming: 5 bases; J trimming: 6 bases; junction bases outside the gene matches: 5. CDR3 length: 16 residues. In nucleotides, the CDR3 is TGTGCCAGCAGAAAGGGACTAGCGGGAGGGGGCAATGAGCAGTTCTTC. The encoded protein is CASRKGLAGGGNEQFF.

This clone has a handful of counts. The chain has TRBV7-7 and TRBJ2-2, with 9 bases that match TRBD1. V was clipped by 5 bases and J by 3 bases; unmatched bases: 7. The length of the CDR3 is 16 residues. Germline assignment: CDR1 SSHAT and CDR2 FNYEAQ (reference sequence). The DNA of the CDR3 is TGTGCCAGCAGCCCCGGACAGGGGCAGGACACCGGGGAGCTGTTTTTT. It is translated as CASSPGQGQDTGELFF.